This T cell receptor beta chain was captured in a study of neurological immune-mediated disorders. The CDR3 sequence is 16 residues long. V was shortened by 8 bases and J by 0 bases, with 17 bases between the two germline ends. The germline gives CDR1 MDHEN, CDR2 SYDVKM. This clonotype was observed many times. The cDNA was synthesized by 5'RACE incorporating 10-nucleotide random UMIs. TCRdb re-called the 5' RACE reads through MiXCR, storing one row per CDR3 protein. The table records about 46,000 distinct CDR3 sequences, approximately 2.8% of them present only once. The specimen sequenced was PBMCs. The chain uses TRBV28 and TRBJ2-1, with D possibly being TRBD1 (5 bases). This clonotype originated in a woman aged 50 to 60 with multiple sclerosis. CDR3 DNA sequence: TGTGCCAGCCCCCCACCAGGCAGGGTCTCCTACAATGAGCAGTTCTTC. Protein sequence: CASPPPGRVSYNEQFF.